This T cell receptor (beta chain) was obtained from a study of a mutant IDH1 vaccine in newly diagnosed glioma. Documented time point: week 11, during vaccination. The investigators gave 300 ug of mutant IDH1 20-mer peptide in each vaccine dose, together with topical imiquimod. In the case of this clone: Its cognate antigen is unknown.

Method: immunoSEQ multiplex PCR; TCRdb's copy keeps in-frame clones and lacks some. The top ten clones hold 0.55% to 0.7% of a sample with 95,000 to 120,000 clones, under 90% of them seen once. Germline values: CDR1 GTSNPN, CDR2 SVGIG (reference sequence). The CDR3 length is 12 residues. V lost 3 bases, J lost 5 bases, and 10 bases lay in between. This chain connects TRBV30 to TRBJ1-1; a possible D gene is TRBD1 (6 bases). Here the sequenced sample was PBMCs, taken from a glioma patient whose treatment included an IDH1 peptide vaccine. The clonotype comes from a woman aged 45-65 years with glioma. CDR3 amino acids: CAWSVRGTEAFF. The CDR3, as DNA: TGTGCCTGGAGCGTCAGGGGTACTGAAGCTTTCTTT.